Listed below are T cell receptor beta chains from one sample, sequenced in a study of blood T cells in healthy people across ages. Each CDR3 protein gets one entry after TCRdb re-called the 5' RACE reads with MiXCR. The sample contains about a million distinct CDR3 sequences, roughly 51% of which appear only once. The source material was blood. Every receptor here comes from a woman between 55 and 75 years old in good health. The CDR3 runs from the conserved cysteine through the conserved F or W. A D gene is named only where the DNA matches it firmly. A clone size is listed for some rows: how often the clone was seen (once, few, many), or a class if it is expanded.

D gene: .
clone size: .
V gene: TRBV7-9
J gene: TRBJ2-4
CDR3 DNA: TGTGCCAGCAGCCCAGGATTTGGCAACATTCAGTACTTC
CDR3 protein: CASSPGFGNIQYF

D gene: .
clone size: .
V gene: TRBV20-1
J gene: TRBJ1-1
CDR3 DNA: TGCAGTACCCTCAGGGTAAGGGCCACTGAAGCTTTCTTT
CDR3 protein: CSTLRVRATEAFF

D gene: .
clone size: .
V gene: TRBV7-9
J gene: TRBJ2-1
CDR3 DNA: TGTGCCAGCAGCTTAGGTCTCGACTTTGGTGAGCAGTTCTTC
CDR3 protein: CASSLGLDFGEQFF

D gene: TRBD2
clone size: .
V gene: TRBV29-1
J gene: TRBJ2-3
CDR3 DNA: TGCAGCGTTGAAGGCGGGAGCGCAGATACGCAGTATTTT
CDR3 protein: CSVEGGSADTQYF

D gene: .
clone size: few
V gene: TRBV20-1
J gene: TRBJ1-4
CDR3 DNA: TGCAGTGCTAGACTGGACAGTGAAAAACTGTTTTTT
CDR3 protein: CSARLDSEKLFF

D gene: .
clone size: few
V gene: TRBV29-1
J gene: TRBJ2-3
CDR3 DNA: TGCAGCGTCTCCTTGAGAGCTTGGGGTAGGGGAGATACGCAGTATTTT
CDR3 protein: CSVSLRAWGRGDTQYF

D gene: .
clone size: .
V gene: TRBV10-1
J gene: TRBJ2-2
CDR3 DNA: TGCGCCAGCAGTTCCGACAGGAGGGCCGGGGAGCTGTTTTTT
CDR3 protein: CASSSDRRAGELFF

D gene: .
clone size: .
V gene: TRBV20-1
J gene: TRBJ2-2
CDR3 DNA: TGCAGTGCTAGAGGACCCGGCAGGGGCCGAGTCACCGGGGAGCTGTTTTTT
CDR3 protein: CSARGPGRGRVTGELFF

D gene: .
clone size: many
V gene: TRBV29-1
J gene: TRBJ2-6
CDR3 DNA: TGCAGCGTTGACGGCTCTGGGGCCAACGTCCTGACTTTC
CDR3 protein: CSVDGSGANVLTF

D gene: TRBD2
clone size: .
V gene: TRBV14
J gene: TRBJ2-1
CDR3 DNA: TGTGCCAGCAGCCAAGAGGTGCTAGCGGTAACCTACAATGAGCAGTTCTTC
CDR3 protein: CASSQEVLAVTYNEQFF

D gene: .
clone size: .
V gene: TRBV10-3
J gene: TRBJ2-1
CDR3 DNA: TGTGCCATCAGTGAGTTCAATGAGCAGTTCTTC
CDR3 protein: CAISEFNEQFF

D gene: .
clone size: .
V gene: TRBV4-3
J gene: TRBJ1-4
CDR3 DNA: TGCGCTAGCAGCCAAGCGGTCCATAATGAAAAACTGTTTTTT
CDR3 protein: CASSQAVHNEKLFF

D gene: TRBD1
clone size: .
V gene: TRBV7-8
J gene: TRBJ2-7
CDR3 DNA: TGTGCCAGCAGCAAGACAGGGGCGGACTCCGAGCAGTACTTC
CDR3 protein: CASSKTGADSEQYF

D gene: .
clone size: .
V gene: TRBV2
J gene: TRBJ2-7
CDR3 DNA: TGTGCCAGCATAAGCGCCGGATACGAGCAGTACTTC
CDR3 protein: CASISAGYEQYF

D gene: TRBD1
clone size: .
V gene: TRBV10-3
J gene: TRBJ2-3
CDR3 DNA: TGTGCCATCAGTGATGTAATTAGACAGGGGGCTTTGGATACGCAGTATTTT
CDR3 protein: CAISDVIRQGALDTQYF

D gene: .
clone size: .
V gene: TRBV6-1
J gene: TRBJ1-2
CDR3 DNA: TGTGCCAGCAGGGAAGCCTTCTATGGCTACACCTTC
CDR3 protein: CASREAFYGYTF

D gene: .
clone size: .
V gene: TRBV6-5
J gene: TRBJ2-3
CDR3 DNA: TGTGCCAGCAGTCGGGTAGGAGGGGAAAGAGATACGCAGTATTTT
CDR3 protein: CASSRVGGERDTQYF

D gene: TRBD2
clone size: few
V gene: TRBV28
J gene: TRBJ2-7
CDR3 DNA: TGTGCCAGCAGTTTGGCGGGAGATCCCTACGAGCAGTACTTC
CDR3 protein: CASSLAGDPYEQYF

D gene: .
clone size: .
V gene: TRBV9
J gene: TRBJ2-1
CDR3 DNA: TGTGCCAGCAGCGTAGAGGCTATCTTACCCTACGAGCAGTTCTTC
CDR3 protein: CASSVEAILPYEQFF

D gene: TRBD1
clone size: .
V gene: TRBV7-2
J gene: TRBJ1-2
CDR3 DNA: TGTGCCAGCAGAAGGGACAGAACCGGCTATGGCTACACCTTC
CDR3 protein: CASRRDRTGYGYTF

D gene: .
clone size: .
V gene: TRBV5-1
J gene: TRBJ1-2
CDR3 DNA: TGCGCCAGCAGGGAGAGTAACTATGGCTACACCTTC
CDR3 protein: CASRESNYGYTF

D gene: TRBD2
clone size: .
V gene: TRBV3-1
J gene: TRBJ2-7
CDR3 DNA: TGTGCCAGCAGCCAAGACCCTAGCGGGAGAAGCGAGCAGTACTTC
CDR3 protein: CASSQDPSGRSEQYF

D gene: TRBD2
clone size: .
V gene: TRBV29-1
J gene: TRBJ2-1
CDR3 DNA: TGCAGCGTCTCTAGCGGGGGGGACAATGAGCAGTTCTTC
CDR3 protein: CSVSSGGDNEQFF

D gene: TRBD2
clone size: .
V gene: TRBV7-2
J gene: TRBJ2-1
CDR3 DNA: TGTGCCAGCAGCTTGGCTAGCGGGAATAATGAGCAGTTCTTC
CDR3 protein: CASSLASGNNEQFF

D gene: TRBD2
clone size: .
V gene: TRBV7-2
J gene: TRBJ2-5
CDR3 DNA: TGTGCCAGCAGCCTATTCCCGGGACTAGCGTTTGAGCAGTACTTC
CDR3 protein: CASSLFPGLAFEQYF

D gene: TRBD1
clone size: .
V gene: TRBV4-1
J gene: TRBJ2-1
CDR3 DNA: TGCGCCAGCAGCCAAAGGGACAGGGAGGTAGGACAGTTCTTC
CDR3 protein: CASSQRDREVGQFF

D gene: .
clone size: .
V gene: TRBV7-9
J gene: TRBJ2-7
CDR3 DNA: TGTGCCAGCAGCTTTCGACAGGATTCCTACGAGCAGTACTTC
CDR3 protein: CASSFRQDSYEQYF

D gene: TRBD2
clone size: .
V gene: TRBV4-1
J gene: TRBJ2-3
CDR3 DNA: TGCGCCAGCAGCCCAATACTAGCGGGACGAGGCACAGATACGCAGTATTTT
CDR3 protein: CASSPILAGRGTDTQYF

D gene: .
clone size: few
V gene: TRBV20-1
J gene: TRBJ1-4
CDR3 DNA: TGCAGTGCCAAGAAGAGGGAAAAACTGTTTTTT
CDR3 protein: CSAKKREKLFF

D gene: .
clone size: .
V gene: TRBV6-5
J gene: TRBJ1-4
CDR3 DNA: TGTGCCAGCGGGGACCGGGCTAATGAAAAACTGTTTTTT
CDR3 protein: CASGDRANEKLFF

D gene: TRBD1
clone size: few
V gene: TRBV7-9
J gene: TRBJ2-3
CDR3 DNA: TGTGCCAGCAGCCCCACGGGACAGGGGACAGATACGCAGTATTTT
CDR3 protein: CASSPTGQGTDTQYF

D gene: TRBD2
clone size: few
V gene: TRBV6-2/TRBV6-3
J gene: TRBJ2-7
CDR3 DNA: TGTGCCAGCCTGCCTAGCGGGACTTACGAGCAGTACTTC
CDR3 protein: CASLPSGTYEQYF